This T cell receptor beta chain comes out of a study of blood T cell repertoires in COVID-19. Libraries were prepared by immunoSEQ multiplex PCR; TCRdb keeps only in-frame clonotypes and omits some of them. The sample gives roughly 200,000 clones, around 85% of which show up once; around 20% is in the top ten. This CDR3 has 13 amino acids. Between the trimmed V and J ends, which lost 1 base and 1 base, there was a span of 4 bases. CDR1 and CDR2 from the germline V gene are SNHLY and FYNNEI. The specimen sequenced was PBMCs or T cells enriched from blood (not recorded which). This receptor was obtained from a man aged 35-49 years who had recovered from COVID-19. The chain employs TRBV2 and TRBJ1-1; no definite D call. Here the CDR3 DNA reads TGTGCCAGCAGTGAAGACAGGAACACTGAAGCTTTCTTT. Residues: CASSEDRNTEAFF.